The next 21 T cell receptor beta chains were all read from a single sample in a study of PD-1 blockade in classical Hodgkin lymphoma. Brentuximab vedotin exposure varied among the patients, all of whom had relapsed after autologous stem cell transplantation. Using immunoSEQ multiplex PCR, the repertoire was profiled, and TCRdb retains in-frame clones only, with some absent. This sample yields 15,000 or so clones, of which 86% are seen a single time; under 6% belongs to the top ten. The sample was peripheral blood mononuclear cells (PBMCs), taken at baseline. The receptor source for this set is a human donor with classical Hodgkin lymphoma.

The chain employs TRBV7-9 and TRBJ1-2; 7 nucleotides agree with TRBD1. V was pared by 3 bases and J by 6 bases, with 4 bases of the junction left unmatched. Germline values: CDR1 SEHNR, CDR2 FQNEAQ (reference sequence). The CDR3 extends over 13 amino acids. The chain's CDR3 is CASSFRGGDGYTF. The CDR3 region has the DNA TGTGCCAGCAGCTTCAGGGGGGGCGATGGCTACACCTTC.

The genes are TRBV7-9 and TRBJ1-1; D unresolved. The CDR3 is 17 amino acids. Trimming took off 1 base at V and 6 bases at J, with 21 bases between the two ends. The germline CDR1 and CDR2 sequences are SEHNR and FQNEAQ (reference sequence). The CDR3 is CASSLDHPSYRLPEAFF. The CDR3 nucleotides read TGTGCCAGCAGCTTAGATCACCCATCGTATCGACTACCTGAAGCTTTCTTT. Together with reference TRBV7-9 and TRBJ1-1, the CDR3 gives the full variable domain: DTGVSQNPRHKITKRGQNVTFRCDPISEHNRLYWYRQTLGQGPEFLTYFQNEAQLEKSRLLSDRFSAERPKGSFSTLEIQRTEQGDSAMYLCASSLDHPSYRLPEAFFGQGTRLTVV.

The CDR3 region has the DNA TGCGCCAGCAGCCAAGAAAGGCCGGGACGGAACACCGGGGAGCTGTTTTTT. Protein product: CASSQERPGRNTGELFF. The V and J genes are TRBV4-3 and TRBJ2-2; D could derive from TRBD1 or TRBD2 (5 bases each). V dropped 0 bases and J dropped 1 base, with 12 bases sitting between them. The germline gives CDR1 LGHNA, CDR2 YSLEER. CDR3 length: 17 amino acids.

CDR3 residues: CASRPGPWEVGTQYF. The CDR3 DNA sequence: TGTGCCAGCAGACCGGGGCCCTGGGAGGTGGGGACCCAGTACTTC. V gene TRBV6-9 combines with J gene TRBJ2-5; TRBD2 might be the D (6 bases). The CDR3 sequence is 15 residues long. V was cut by 6 bases and J by 7 bases, with 21 bases left in between. Germline V lookup: CDR1 MNHGY, CDR2 SVAAGI.

The genes are TRBV19 and TRBJ2-3, with D hard to call. Trimming took 1 base from V and 3 from J, leaving 5 bases between them. There are 13 residues in the CDR3. In germline, CDR1 is LNHDA, CDR2 SQIVND (reference sequence). CDR3 DNA sequence: TGTGCCAGTAGTATAGTCCAGACAGATACGCAGTATTTT. It yields the protein CASSIVQTDTQYF.

This rearrangement joins TRBV28 to TRBJ1-5, with D unclear. This CDR3 is 18 amino acids long. Trimming shortened V by 3 bases and J by 0 bases, and 18 bases separated the two germline ends. Germline V CDR1 and CDR2: MDHEN, SYDVKM. In DNA form, the CDR3 reads TGTGCCAGCAGTTTTAGGTTTCGGCAAGCTTATAGCAATCAGCCCCAGCATTTT. Encoded protein: CASSFRFRQAYSNQPQHF.

CDR3 protein: CASSFGELDGYTF. The CDR3, as DNA: TGTGCCAGCAGCTTCGGGGAACTGGATGGCTACACCTTC. This chain joins TRBV7-9 and TRBJ1-2; D is ambiguous. Germline V gene lookup returns CDR1 SEHNR and CDR2 FQNEAQ (reference sequence). CDR3 length: 13 residues. Trimming pared 3 bases from V and 6 bases from J, leaving 11 bases between.

The V call is TRBV4-1, the J call TRBJ2-3, with 10 bases aligning to TRBD2. The CDR3 covers 17 residues. The germline CDR1 and CDR2 sequences are MGHRA and YSYEKL. Trimming removed 3 bases from V and 5 bases from J; junction bases left unmatched: 11. For the CDR3, the DNA is TGCGCCAGCAGCCAGGGCTCCAGCGGGGGGGCGGGAGATACGCAGTATTTT. This translates into CASSQGSSGGAGDTQYF.

The chain joins TRBV27 to TRBJ1-2; 7 bases fit TRBD1. This CDR3 spans 12 amino acids. Germline lookup yields CDR1 MNHEY and CDR2 SMNVEV (reference sequence). With V trimmed by 4 bases and J by 7 bases, 3 bases remained unmatched. Written as DNA, the CDR3 is TGTGCCAGCAGTTCGACAGGGTCTGGCTACACCTTC. Encoded protein: CASSSTGSGYTF.

The chain employs TRBV15 and TRBJ2-7, with 9 bases matching TRBD1. The germline V gene encodes CDR1 LNHNV and CDR2 YYDKDF (reference sequence). The CDR3 covers 13 residues. The V gene end was trimmed by 3 bases and the J gene end by 3 bases; junction bases not matched to a gene: 0. The DNA of the CDR3 is TGTGCCACCAGCAGGGACAGGGGCTACGAGCAGTACTTC. It codes for CATSRDRGYEQYF.

Written as DNA, the CDR3 is TGCGCCAGCAGCCTAAGGACTAGCGGGGACACCGGGGAGCTGTTTTTT. It translates to CASSLRTSGDTGELFF. The chain uses TRBV5-1 and TRBJ2-2; 12 bases are shared with TRBD2. V shed 4 bases and J 3 bases; nucleotides not matched to a gene: 4. The germline V gene has CDR1 SGHRS and CDR2 YFSETQ. This CDR3 has 16 amino acids.

This clone came up once. The chain recombines TRBV2 with TRBJ2-2, with 9 bases matching TRBD2. Germline values: CDR1 SNHLY, CDR2 FYNNEI. There are 17 residues in the CDR3. The junction had 4 bases not matched to a gene; V was cut back by 2 bases and J by 0 bases. Here the CDR3 reads CASSESRLAANTGELFF. The CDR3 DNA reads TGTGCCAGCAGTGAATCTCGACTAGCGGCGAACACCGGGGAGCTGTTTTTT.

The chain employs TRBV6-4 and TRBJ2-2, with D maybe TRBD2 (6 bases). The germline V gene has CDR1 MRHNA and CDR2 SNTAGT. Trimming left V 4 bases short and J 5 bases short, with 11 bases between. This CDR3 has 14 amino acids. The CDR3 DNA is TGTGCCAGCAGTGTGAGGGACTCGACCGGGGAGCTGTTTTTT. This translates into CASSVRDSTGELFF.

The chain links TRBV30 to TRBJ2-1, with a weak D call TRBD2 (5 bases). CDR1 GTSNPN and CDR2 SVGIG come from the germline V gene (reference sequence). This CDR3 comprises 12 residues. V was shortened by 1 base and J by 14 bases, with 15 bases between the two germline ends. Here the CDR3 DNA reads TGTGCCTGGAGTGCCCCACCCGGGAAAGAGTTCTTC. It encodes CAWSAPPGKEFF.

This clone was counted a few times. This chain uses TRBV27 with TRBJ2-7; either TRBD1 or TRBD2 may fit D (6 bases each). Per the germline V gene, CDR1 is MNHEY and CDR2 is SMNVEV (reference sequence). The CDR3 length is 14 residues. The germline V and J ends were trimmed by 6 bases and 7 bases, with 19 bases remaining between them. This CDR3 is CASSLGAGAGEQYF. Written as DNA, the CDR3 is TGTGCCAGCAGCCTCGGGGCAGGGGCGGGGGAGCAGTACTTC.

This clone was found a few times. V and J are TRBV5-1 and TRBJ2-3, with D maybe TRBD2 (6 bases). V was trimmed by 0 bases and J by 2 bases, leaving 13 bases between them. This CDR3 has 16 residues. CDR1 is SGHRS and CDR2 is YFSETQ in the germline V gene. CDR3 DNA: TGCGCCAGCAGCTTGGCCGTGACTAGTCCCACAGATACGCAGTATTTT. It specifies CASSLAVTSPTDTQYF.

This chain links TRBV19 with TRBJ2-1, with D hard to call. Germline V gene sequence: CDR1 LNHDA, CDR2 SQIVND (reference sequence). The V end lost 5 bases, the J end lost 3 bases, and 5 bases lay between the germline ends. There are 12 residues in the CDR3. CDR3 sequence: CASSGGYNEQFF. The CDR3 DNA reads TGTGCCAGTAGTGGTGGCTACAATGAGCAGTTCTTC. Based on the CDR3 plus reference TRBV19 and TRBJ2-1, the full variable domain is DGGITQSPKYLFRKEGQNVTLSCEQNLNHDAMYWYRQDPGQGLRLIYYSQIVNDFQKGDIAEGYSVSREKKESFPLTVTSAQKNPTAFYLCASSGGYNEQFFGPGTRLTVL.

The chain uses TRBV11-3 and TRBJ1-1, with D perhaps matching TRBD1 (6 bases). V lost 5 bases, J lost 4 bases, and 14 bases lay in between. Germline values: CDR1 SGHNT, CDR2 YENEEA. There are 14 residues in the CDR3. The CDR3 region is CASSPRGRGTEAFF. In DNA, the CDR3 is TGTGCCAGCAGCCCCAGGGGTAGGGGCACTGAAGCTTTCTTT.

This clone appeared a single time. V and J are TRBV4-1 and TRBJ1-5; D might be TRBD1 (6 bases). This CDR3 region has 14 residues. Trimming cost V 5 bases and J 4 bases, with 12 bases left between them. Germline V gene sequence: CDR1 MGHRA, CDR2 YSYEKL. DNA for the CDR3: TGCGCCAGCAGCGAGGTAACAGGGAATCAGCCCCAGCATTTT. It is translated as CASSEVTGNQPQHF.

The rearrangement uses TRBV7-7 and TRBJ1-5; the D is unclear. Germline CDR1 is SSHAT and CDR2 is FNYEAQ (reference sequence). Trimming left V 9 bases short and J 0 bases short, with 9 bases between. CDR3 length: 13 residues. For the CDR3, the DNA is TGTGCCAGTTCTCTAGATAGCAATCAGCCCCAGCATTTT. It encodes CASSLDSNQPQHF.

V and J are TRBV4-3 and TRBJ1-1, with D possibly being TRBD1 (6 bases). This CDR3 comprises 13 residues. CDR1 and CDR2 from the germline V gene are LGHNA and YSLEER. V lost 3 bases, J lost 4 bases, and 9 bases lay in between. CDR3 nucleotide sequence: TGCGCCAGCAGCCATCAGGGGCGCACTGAAGCTTTCTTT. It yields the protein CASSHQGRTEAFF.